This T cell receptor beta chain was observed in a study of T cells in Graves' hyperthyroidism and ophthalmopathy. The source of the PBMCs was 10 ml of fresh peripheral blood. Findings of the study overall: A 13 V-J signature model discriminated ophthalmopathy versus stable hyperthyroidism. In blood, most of the thyroid clonotypes expanded above 0.001 were also present.

This clonotype showed up many times. Its specificity is unknown. Regions amplified from RNA transcripts were the TCR beta CDR3 regions. In the first-round RT-PCR of the TCR CDR3, the HTBI primer set was used. Each CDR3 protein is one row after TCRdb ran MiXCR on the multiplex PCR reads. The repertoire holds approximately 610,000 distinct CDR3 sequences, with about 15% as singletons. This CDR3 region has 15 residues. CDR1 and CDR2 (germline): MDHEN, SYDVKM. V was trimmed by 6 bases and J by 0 bases, leaving 15 bases between them. The chain recombines TRBV28 with TRBJ2-7; the D is unclear. This TCR was recovered from a woman in her forties with Graves' ophthalmopathy. The sample was blood. The DNA of the CDR3 is TGTGCCAGCAGCCCAGACTTCCTGAGCTCCTACGAGCAGTACTTC. Encoded protein: CASSPDFLSSYEQYF.